The 20 T cell receptor beta chains in this list originate from one sample, sequenced in a study of CXCR3-negative and CXCR3-positive naive CD8 T cells. All TRB cDNA libraries came from 5' RACE performed with UMI labels. TCRdb processed the 5' RACE reads again and assigns one entry to each CDR3 protein, with no DNA. The sample totals 6,500 to 7,000 distinct CDR3 sequences; its top ten clones hold more than 1%. What was sequenced was naive CXCR3- CD8+ T cells from blood. Subset described: CD45RO-CCR7+CD27+CD95- naive CD8+ T cells lacking CXCR3 (TNR3-). Source of these receptors: a human donor in good health. Some clones in this sample may be carry-over from other donors' samples.

The rearrangement links TRBV12-5 to TRBJ1-1. CDR3 size: 15 residues. Germline CDR1 is LGHNT and CDR2 is FRNRAP. This CDR3 is CASGFLQGLNTEAFF.

The V gene is TRBV13, the J gene TRBJ2-7. Germline V gene sequence: CDR1 PRHDT, CDR2 FYEKMQ (reference sequence). The CDR3 covers 14 residues. The CDR3 reads CASSLVEGPYEQYF.

This clonotype ranks as medium-sized in terms of frequency. The rearrangement links TRBV2 to TRBJ2-2; the D call from TCRdb, TRBD1, cannot be confirmed without DNA. Germline V gene lookup returns CDR1 SNHLY and CDR2 FYNNEI. The CDR3 sequence is 14 residues long. The CDR3: CASSEDQGAGELFF. Combining the CDR3 with reference TRBV2 and TRBJ2-2 gives the whole variable domain EPEVTQTPSHQVTQMGQEVILRCVPISNHLYFYWYRQILGQKVEFLVSFYNNEISEKSEIFDDQFSVERPDGSNFTLKIRSTKLEDSAMYFCASSEDQGAGELFFGEGSRLTVL.

This chain links TRBV29-1 with TRBJ2-6. The CDR3 runs 15 residues. Germline values: CDR1 SQVTM, CDR2 ANQGSEA. The CDR3 sequence is CSVYDSSSGANVLTF.

Here the CDR3 reads CASSPQGQFYNEQFF. The chain uses TRBV19 and TRBJ2-1; no DNA is available, so the TRBD1 call from TCRdb remains unchecked. Germline V lookup: CDR1 LNHDA, CDR2 SQIVND (reference sequence). The CDR3 has 15 residues.

This clonotype is identified as medium-sized from frequency. The V and J genes are TRBV28 and TRBJ1-6. This CDR3 is 18 amino acids long. CDR1 and CDR2 from the germline V gene are MDHEN and SYDVKM. The CDR3 sequence: CASSLFMSEPTNNSPLHF.

Frequency places this clonotype as medium-sized (0.01 to 0.1%). This sequence joins TRBV20-1 and TRBJ1-6. The CDR3 spans 18 residues. Per germline, CDR1 DFQATT and CDR2 SNEGSKA (reference sequence). CDR3 protein: CSARDDLKGPPAHSPLHF.

Measured by frequency, this clonotype is medium-sized. The rearrangement uses TRBV29-1 and TRBJ2-1; without DNA, the TCRdb call of TRBD1 cannot be checked. CDR1 and CDR2 from the germline V gene are SQVTM and ANQGSEA. The CDR3 is 13 residues long. CDR3 in amino acids: CSVVGTGVNEQFF.

The chain links TRBV9 to TRBJ2-3. The CDR3 has 14 residues. Germline assignment: CDR1 SGDLS and CDR2 YYNGEE. CDR3 sequence: CASSVEAAVDTQYF. The full variable domain, its missing parts supplied by reference TRBV9 and TRBJ2-3, is DSGVTQTPKHLITATGQRVTLRCSPRSGDLSVYWYQQSLDQGLQFLIQYYNGEERAKGNILERFSAQQFPDLHSELNLSSLELGDSALYFCASSVEAAVDTQYFGPGTRLTVL.

The V and J genes are TRBV5-4 and TRBJ2-6. This CDR3 has 16 residues. Germline values: CDR1 SGHNT, CDR2 YYREEE (reference sequence). The CDR3 sequence: CASRLGTRAGANVLTF.

This sequence joins TRBV7-6 and TRBJ2-5; lacking DNA, the TRBD2 call made by TCRdb goes unchecked. CDR1 SGHVS and CDR2 FNYEAQ come from the germline V gene. The CDR3 length is 16 residues. The chain's CDR3 is CASSYGGSEAGSAQYF.

In terms of frequency, this clonotype is medium-sized. The chain is built from TRBV6-5 and TRBJ2-5; TCRdb picks TRBD1, but there is no DNA to check that call. The CDR3 runs 13 residues. Germline V gene lookup returns CDR1 MNHEY and CDR2 SVGAGI. The CDR3 protein is CASRPPLQETQYF.

The genes are TRBV29-1 and TRBJ1-2; TCRdb calls TRBD1, which cannot be checked without DNA. From germline, CDR1 is SQVTM and CDR2 ANQGSEA. The CDR3 is made up of 14 amino acids. This CDR3 reads CSVAGSGDGYGYTF.

This clonotype shows up as medium-sized by frequency. V and J are TRBV7-9 and TRBJ2-5. Germline loops: CDR1 SEHNR, CDR2 FQNEAQ (reference sequence). This CDR3 contains 18 residues. The CDR3 here is CASSLNPTEYEGRRTQYF.

The rearrangement joins TRBV6-6 to TRBJ2-7. Per germline, CDR1 MNHNY and CDR2 SVGAGI (reference sequence). This CDR3 comprises 14 residues. This CDR3 is CASSYSDPDHEQYF.

The chain couples TRBV29-1 to TRBJ2-5. This CDR3 spans 12 amino acids. Germline V lookup: CDR1 SQVTM, CDR2 ANQGSEA. Here the CDR3 reads CSVVGLGETQYF.

The J gene is TRBJ1-4, the V gene TRBV28; TCRdb gives TRBD1 as the D gene, but with no DNA this cannot be confirmed. The CDR3 totals 16 residues. The germline V gene has CDR1 MDHEN and CDR2 SYDVKM. The CDR3 sequence is CASSLLGQYDEKLFFF.

This clonotype registers medium-sized (0.01 to 0.1%) by frequency. The V gene is TRBV6-9, the J gene TRBJ2-6; TCRdb's D call of TRBD2 is untestable without DNA. This CDR3 region has 19 residues. Germline CDR1 and CDR2: MNHGY and SVAAGI. The CDR3 spells CASSPRTSGLISGANVLTF.

The chain has TRBV5-1 and TRBJ2-3; TCRdb's assignment of TRBD1 cannot be checked, as there is no DNA. This CDR3 comprises 13 residues. Per germline, CDR1 SGHRS and CDR2 YFSETQ. The CDR3 loop reads CASSPRGPDTQYF.

The CDR3 region is CASSESWTDQETQYF. The V and J genes are TRBV10-2 and TRBJ2-5; TCRdb lists TRBD1, though no DNA is available to test this call. The CDR3 is made up of 15 amino acids. CDR1 is WSHSY, CDR2 SAAADI, per germline.